What follows are 29 T cell receptor beta chains derived from one specimen sequenced in a study of shared clonotypes between healthy human individuals. The protocol was immunoSEQ multiplex PCR, while the TCRdb copy is restricted to in-frame clones and leaves out a portion. The sample yields a few million clones, 85% to 95% seen once. Sequencing was carried out using naive CD4+ T cells from PBMCs. Subset described: CD45RA+ positively selected. Receptors were obtained from a man younger than 35 in good health. Some clones in this sample may be carry-over from other donors' samples.

This clone was picked up one time. The V call is TRBV7-2, the J call TRBJ1-1; D unclear. Trimming shortened V by 1 base and J by 1 base, and 10 bases separated the two germline ends. The germline V gene has CDR1 SGHTA and CDR2 FQGNSA. The CDR3 length is 15 residues. CDR3 protein: CASSLDHRQNTEAFF. The CDR3 region has the DNA TGTGCCAGCAGCTTAGACCACAGACAGAACACTGAAGCTTTCTTT.

This chain connects TRBV29-1 to TRBJ2-1, with TRBD2 matching over 7 bases. Germline trimming cut 7 bases from V and 3 bases from J; bases unmatched to any gene: 9. The CDR3 consists of 14 residues. Germline CDR1 and CDR2: SQVTM and ANQGSEA. The CDR3 here is CSGVRDYIYNEQFF. The DNA for the CDR3 is TGCAGCGGGGTCCGGGACTATATCTACAATGAGCAGTTCTTC.

The chain has TRBV4-1 and TRBJ1-5; D gene ambiguous. The ends were cut back, 8 bases at V and 5 bases at J, with 13 bases in the middle. Germline values: CDR1 MGHRA, CDR2 YSYEKL. This CDR3 contains 13 residues. The CDR3 spells CASGLGKDQPQHF. CDR3 nucleotide sequence: TGCGCCAGCGGGCTGGGGAAGGATCAGCCCCAGCATTTT.

V and J are TRBV7-2 and TRBJ2-7; a weak D match, TRBD1 (6 bases). The V gene's germline CDR1 is SGHTA and CDR2 FQGNSA. The CDR3 contains 15 residues. V was pared by 1 base and J by 5 bases, with 15 bases between. Written as DNA, the CDR3 is TGTGCCAGCAGCTTAGTATCTACAGGGCCCCACGAGCAGTACTTC. Its translation: CASSLVSTGPHEQYF.

Remarks on this clone: At the DNA level, this CDR3 is encoded by other sequences in the same sample as well. The V gene is TRBV2, the J gene TRBJ2-3; TRBD2 agrees at 7 bases. The germline CDR1 and CDR2 sequences are SNHLY and FYNNEI. CDR3 length: 14 residues. J lost 0 bases, V lost 4 bases, and 1 base had no gene match. CDR3 DNA: TGTGCCAGCAGTGGGACTAGTAGCACAGATACGCAGTATTTT. Translation: CASSGTSSTDTQYF.

The CDR3 bases are TGCAGCGCTGGTTCGGGACGGTCGAACTACGAGCAGTACTTC. Amino acids: CSAGSGRSNYEQYF. This chain uses TRBV29-1 with TRBJ2-7, with D perhaps matching TRBD1 or TRBD2 (5 bases each). V gave up 7 bases and J gave up 3 bases, with 19 bases separating them. CDR3 length equals 14 residues. Germline V lookup: CDR1 SQVTM, CDR2 ANQGSEA.

As for this clone: Other DNA sequences in the sample encode the same CDR3. The genes are TRBV9 and TRBJ2-1; 10 bases match TRBD2. CDR1 and CDR2 from the germline V gene are SGDLS and YYNGEE. The CDR3 has 14 amino acids. Unmatched junction bases numbered 4, after V lost 5 bases and J lost 5 bases. Here the CDR3 reads CASSGTSAHNEQFF. In DNA, the CDR3 is TGTGCCAGCAGTGGGACTAGCGCCCACAATGAGCAGTTCTTC.

Comment on this clone: Other DNA sequences from this sample encode an identical CDR3 as well. The V gene is TRBV7-3, the J gene TRBJ2-1; a weak D match, TRBD2 (6 bases). Per germline, CDR1 SGHTA and CDR2 FQGTGA. This CDR3 has 15 residues. Trimming stripped 0 bases from V and 4 bases from J, with 10 bases between. CDR3 sequence reads: CASSLTSGGYNEQFF. CDR3 DNA sequence: TGTGCCAGCAGCTTAACTAGCGGTGGATACAATGAGCAGTTCTTC.

The rearrangement joins TRBV10-3 to TRBJ2-7; 7 bases line up with TRBD1. CDR1 is ENHRY and CDR2 is SYGVKD in the germline V gene. The CDR3 contains 13 residues. V lost 10 bases and J lost 1; bases outside the gene matches: 7. CDR3 bases: TGTGCCACCAACCGGGACAGTTCCTACGAGCAGTACTTC. This encodes CATNRDSSYEQYF.

The genes are TRBV9 and TRBJ1-1, with TRBD1 identical over 11 bases. V was pared by 0 bases and J by 4 bases, with 2 bases of the junction left unmatched. The CDR3 totals 15 residues. Germline loops: CDR1 SGDLS, CDR2 YYNGEE. The CDR3 spells CASSVEGTGGTEAFF. In DNA form, the CDR3 reads TGTGCCAGCAGCGTAGAAGGGACAGGGGGCACTGAAGCTTTCTTT.

This clone has only one observation. The J gene is TRBJ1-1, the V gene TRBV4-1, with D perhaps matching TRBD1 (5 bases). CDR1 MGHRA and CDR2 YSYEKL come from the germline V gene. The CDR3 sequence is 15 residues long. V gave up 5 bases and J gave up 0 bases, with 13 bases separating them. The CDR3 here is CASSGGAGLNTEAFF. CDR3 in DNA: TGCGCCAGCAGCGGCGGGGCGGGTCTGAACACTGAAGCTTTCTTT.

This chain links TRBV5-1 with TRBJ1-4; perhaps TRBD1 as D (5 bases). In germline, CDR1 is SGHRS, CDR2 YFSETQ. The CDR3 is 14 residues long. The V end was cut by 4 bases, the J end by 7 bases, with 14 bases between. In nucleotides, the CDR3 is TGCGCCAGCAGCGTCGGGTCCGGGGGTGAAAAACTGTTTTTT. Protein: CASSVGSGGEKLFF. Looking up the rest from reference TRBV5-1 and TRBJ1-4 gives the full variable domain: KAGVTQTPRYLIKTRGQQVTLSCSPISGHRSVSWYQQTPGQGLQFLFEYFSETQRNKGNFPGRFSGRQFSNSRSEMNVSTLELGDSALYLCASSVGSGGEKLFFGSGTQLSVL.

As for this clone: This sample includes further DNA sequences coding for the same CDR3. The V call is TRBV27, the J call TRBJ1-4; possibly TRBD1 for D (5 bases). The germline V gene encodes CDR1 MNHEY and CDR2 SMNVEV (reference sequence). The CDR3 consists of 15 residues. The germline V and J ends were trimmed by 3 bases and 0 bases, with 8 bases remaining between them. In nucleotides, the CDR3 is TGTGCCAGCAGTTTTTTGGGGGCAACTAATGAAAAACTGTTTTTT. Its translation is CASSFLGATNEKLFF. The full variable domain, completed using reference TRBV27 and TRBJ1-4, is EAQVTQNPRYLITVTGKKLTVTCSQNMNHEYMSWYRQDPGLGLRQIYYSMNVEVTDKGDVPEGYKVSRKEKRNFPLILESPSPNQTSLYFCASSFLGATNEKLFFGSGTQLSVL.

The gene calls are TRBV6-1 and TRBJ1-1, with 7 bases identical to TRBD1. Germline CDR1 reads MNHNS; CDR2 reads SASEGT. There are 15 residues in the CDR3. With V trimmed by 4 bases and J by 1 base, 6 bases remained unmatched. This chain's CDR3 is CASSGMRTGNTEAFF. CDR3 DNA: TGTGCCAGCAGTGGGATGCGGACAGGGAACACTGAAGCTTTCTTT.

The chain has TRBV28 and TRBJ2-7, with D uncertain. V was shortened by 6 bases and J by 0 bases, with 9 bases between the two germline ends. CDR1 and CDR2 from the germline V gene are MDHEN and SYDVKM. The CDR3 has 13 residues. In DNA form, the CDR3 reads TGTGCCAGCAGCGATCCAGCCTCCTACGAGCAGTACTTC. Its translation: CASSDPASYEQYF.

The chain joins TRBV6-1 to TRBJ2-2, with D unresolved. The CDR3 covers 14 residues. V was clipped by 6 bases and J by 4 bases, with 12 bases between them. CDR1 is MNHNS, CDR2 SASEGT, per germline. Written as DNA, the CDR3 is TGTGCCAGCAGGGCCTCGGGTCTCACCGGGGAGCTGTTTTTT. Amino acids: CASRASGLTGELFF.

This clone was recorded only once. The chain carries TRBV9 and TRBJ2-2; D not resolved. The V and J ends lost 0 bases and 2 bases respectively, with 8 bases between them. This CDR3 comprises 15 residues. Germline V gene data show CDR1 as SGDLS and CDR2 as YYNGEE. CDR3 nucleotides: TGTGCCAGCAGCGTAGTGGCAGATAACACCGGGGAGCTGTTTTTT. Its protein product is CASSVVADNTGELFF. Full variable domain (outside the CDR3, taken from reference TRBV9 and TRBJ2-2): DSGVTQTPKHLITATGQRVTLRCSPRSGDLSVYWYQQSLDQGLQFLIQYYNGEERAKGNILERFSAQQFPDLHSELNLSSLELGDSALYFCASSVVADNTGELFFGEGSRLTVL.

The V gene is TRBV11-2, the J gene TRBJ2-1; D unresolved. Germline CDR1 and CDR2: SGHAT and FQNNGV. V lost 5 bases to trimming and J lost 0 bases, with 11 bases between them. The CDR3 runs 15 residues. The CDR3 DNA follows: TGTGCCAGCAGCCCCCGGGCGGTCTCCTACAATGAGCAGTTCTTC. It codes for CASSPRAVSYNEQFF.

The CDR3 region has the DNA TGTGCCAGCAGTTCTCCGGGACTAGCGGGGGGAGAGCAGTTCTTC. Translating gives CASSSPGLAGGEQFF. The J gene is TRBJ2-1, the V gene TRBV9; 15 bases agree with TRBD2. CDR3 size: 15 residues. V was clipped by 5 bases and J by 10 bases; unmatched bases: 7. Looked up from germline, CDR1 is SGDLS and CDR2 is YYNGEE.

V and J are TRBV7-8 and TRBJ2-1; 9 bases align to TRBD2. This CDR3 region has 19 residues. Germline V gives CDR1 SGHVS, CDR2 FQNEAQ. V gave up 0 bases and J gave up 6 bases; unmatched junction bases: 15. CDR3 region: CASSLAWGGRAGMGNEQFF. CDR3 sequence (DNA): TGTGCCAGCAGCTTAGCGTGGGGCGGGAGGGCCGGTATGGGCAATGAGCAGTTCTTC.

This chain links TRBV30 with TRBJ2-6; D assignment may be TRBD1 or TRBD2 (6 bases each). Germline V gene sequence: CDR1 GTSNPN, CDR2 SVGIG (reference sequence). V lost 3 bases to trimming and J lost 1 base, with 16 bases between them. This CDR3 region has 17 residues. The CDR3 is CAWRTGVGRSGANVLTF. DNA of the CDR3: TGTGCCTGGAGGACAGGCGTTGGGAGGTCTGGGGCCAACGTCCTGACTTTC.

The chain links TRBV7-9 to TRBJ2-3; no reliable D call. Trimming shortened V by 2 bases and J by 2 bases, and 17 bases separated the two germline ends. Germline CDR1 reads SEHNR; CDR2 reads FQNEAQ (reference sequence). This CDR3 has 17 amino acids. Written as DNA, the CDR3 is TGTGCCAGCAGCTTACCTCCGACGGACCTGCTCACAGATACGCAGTATTTT. Translating gives CASSLPPTDLLTDTQYF.

This clone has only a few counts. The chain is built from TRBV2 and TRBJ1-1; D unclear. Looked up from germline, CDR1 is SNHLY and CDR2 is FYNNEI. The length of the CDR3 is 13 residues. Trimming took off 6 bases at V and 1 base at J, with 9 bases between the two ends. The CDR3 DNA reads TGTGCCAGCAGAAAAGAAGGGAACACTGAAGCTTTCTTT. Its protein is CASRKEGNTEAFF.

CDR3 bases: TGTGCCAGCAGCTTGACCCTAGGGGACACCGGGGAGCTGTTTTTT. This translates into CASSLTLGDTGELFF. The chain couples TRBV5-4 to TRBJ2-2; tentative D call: TRBD1 (5 bases). This CDR3 region has 15 residues. In germline, CDR1 is SGHNT, CDR2 YYREEE (reference sequence). Trimming removed 1 base from V and 3 bases from J, with 10 bases in between. Based on the CDR3 plus reference TRBV5-4 and TRBJ2-2, the full variable domain is ETGVTQSPTHLIKTRGQQVTLRCSSQSGHNTVSWYQQALGQGPQFIFQYYREEENGRGNFPPRFSGLQFPNYSSELNVNALELDDSALYLCASSLTLGDTGELFFGEGSRLTVL.

Concerning this clone: Additional DNA sequences in this sample encode the identical CDR3. The chain employs TRBV19 and TRBJ1-5; 10 nucleotides agree with TRBD1. Trimming at V came to 4 bases and at J to 2 bases, leaving 2 bases not matched to a gene. Germline loops: CDR1 LNHDA, CDR2 SQIVND (reference sequence). This CDR3 has 15 amino acids. CDR3 residues: CASSRQGAGNQPQHF. The CDR3 DNA is TGTGCCAGTAGTAGACAGGGGGCGGGCAATCAGCCCCAGCATTTT.

This clone appeared once. The rearrangement uses TRBV2 and TRBJ2-1; D perhaps matches TRBD1 (6 bases). The germline CDR1 and CDR2 sequences are SNHLY and FYNNEI. Deletions cut 4 bases from V and 15 bases from J, with 16 bases between. This CDR3 is built from 12 residues. Here the CDR3 DNA reads TGTGCCAGCAGTGTCCGACAGGTCCTGCGGTTCTTC. This encodes CASSVRQVLRFF.

A note on this clone: One end of the junction fails to match germline, which may point to a read error. The same CDR3 is also encoded by other DNA sequences in this sample. This rearrangement joins TRBV2 to TRBJ2-7; 7 bases are a match to TRBD1. CDR3 length: 12 residues. Germline CDR1 SNHLY, CDR2 FYNNEI. The CDR3 spells CASIDRAYEQYF. The CDR3 DNA follows: TGTGCTAGCATCGACAGGGCCTACGAGCAGTACTTC. Together with reference TRBV2 and TRBJ2-7, the CDR3 gives the full variable domain: EPEVTQTPSHQVTQMGQEVILRCVPISNHLYFYWYRQILGQKVEFLVSFYNNEISEKSEIFDDQFSVERPDGSNFTLKIRSTKLEDSAMYFCASIDRAYEQYFGPGTRLTVT.

V and J are TRBV28 and TRBJ1-1, with D hard to call. V lost 0 bases, J lost 1 base, and 9 bases lay in between. CDR3 size: 15 residues. Germline CDR1 is MDHEN and CDR2 is SYDVKM. The CDR3 loop is CASSLWAPPNTEAFF. The CDR3 nucleotides read TGTGCCAGCAGTTTATGGGCACCTCCGAACACTGAAGCTTTCTTT.

The chain combines TRBV6-1 with TRBJ1-1; 7 bases line up with TRBD1. Germline loops: CDR1 MNHNS, CDR2 SASEGT. This CDR3 contains 14 residues. Losses at the gene ends were 1 base for V and 5 bases for J; bases not matched to a gene: 4. CDR3 nucleotide sequence: TGTGCCAGCAGTGAAGTGGGGACAGCAACTGAAGCTTTCTTT. Translated: CASSEVGTATEAFF.